This T cell receptor beta chain was identified in a study of radiotherapy plus CTLA-4 blockade in lung cancer. Produced via immunoSEQ multiplex PCR; TCRdb's table is partial and in-frame only. The sample carries approximately 35,000 clones, around 85% recorded once. CDR1 KGHSH and CDR2 LQKENI come from the germline V gene. Unmatched junction bases numbered 14, after V lost 5 bases and J lost 5 bases. CDR3 length: 18 amino acids. The chain links TRBV18 to TRBJ2-2; TRBD1 agrees at 10 bases. This sequence was found in a human donor with non-small cell lung cancer who had stable disease on radiotherapy plus ipilimumab. The sample in question was peripheral blood, obtained from a patient treated with radiotherapy plus ipilimumab. CDR3 sequence: CASSETFTPGQGTGELFF. As DNA, the CDR3 is TGTGCCAGCTCAGAAACCTTCACCCCGGGACAGGGGACCGGGGAGCTGTTTTTT.